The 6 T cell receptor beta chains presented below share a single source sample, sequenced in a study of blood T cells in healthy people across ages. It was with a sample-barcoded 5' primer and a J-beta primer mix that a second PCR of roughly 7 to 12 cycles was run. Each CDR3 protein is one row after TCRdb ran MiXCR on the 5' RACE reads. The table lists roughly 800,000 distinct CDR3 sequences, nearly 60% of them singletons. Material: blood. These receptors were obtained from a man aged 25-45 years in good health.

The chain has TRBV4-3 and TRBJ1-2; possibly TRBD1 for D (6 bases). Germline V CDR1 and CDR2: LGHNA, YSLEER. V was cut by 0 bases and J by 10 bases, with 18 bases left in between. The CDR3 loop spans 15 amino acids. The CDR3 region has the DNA TGCGCCAGCAGCCAAGAGGACAGCGGACTTTCCGTCTACACCTTC. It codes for CASSQEDSGLSVYTF.

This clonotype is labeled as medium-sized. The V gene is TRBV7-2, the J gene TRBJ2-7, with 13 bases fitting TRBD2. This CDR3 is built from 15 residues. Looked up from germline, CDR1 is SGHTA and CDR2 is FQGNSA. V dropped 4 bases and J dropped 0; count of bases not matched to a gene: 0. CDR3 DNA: TGTGCCAGCAGCTGGACTAGCGGGGGCTCCTACGAGCAGTACTTC. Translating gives CASSWTSGGSYEQYF.

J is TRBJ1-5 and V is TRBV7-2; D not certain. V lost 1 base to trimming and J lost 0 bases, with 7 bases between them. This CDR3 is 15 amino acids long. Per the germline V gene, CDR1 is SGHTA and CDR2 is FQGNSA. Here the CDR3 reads CASSLVVNSNQPQHF. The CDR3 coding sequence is TGTGCCAGCAGCTTAGTCGTCAATAGCAATCAGCCCCAGCATTTT.

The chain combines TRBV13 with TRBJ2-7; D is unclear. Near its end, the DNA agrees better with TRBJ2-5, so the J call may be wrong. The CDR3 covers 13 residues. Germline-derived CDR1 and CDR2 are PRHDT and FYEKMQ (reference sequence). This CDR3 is CASSFGLTETQYF. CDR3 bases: TGTGCCAGCAGCTTCGGGTTGACCGAGACCCAGTACTTC.

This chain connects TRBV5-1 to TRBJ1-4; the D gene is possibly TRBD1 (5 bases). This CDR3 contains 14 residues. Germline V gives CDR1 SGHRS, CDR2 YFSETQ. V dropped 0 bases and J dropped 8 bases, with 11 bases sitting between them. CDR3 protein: CASSLEAGMEKLFF. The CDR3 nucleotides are TGCGCCAGCAGCTTGGAGGCAGGGATGGAAAAACTGTTTTTT.

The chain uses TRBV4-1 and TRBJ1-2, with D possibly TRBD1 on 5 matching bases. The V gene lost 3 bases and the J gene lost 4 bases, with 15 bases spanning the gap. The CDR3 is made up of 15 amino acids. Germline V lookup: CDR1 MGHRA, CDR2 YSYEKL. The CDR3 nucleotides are TGCGCCAGCAGCCACCCCCTCGGGGGGATCTATGGCTACACCTTC. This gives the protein CASSHPLGGIYGYTF.